Reported below is one T cell receptor (beta chain). The antigen is not known. This entry belongs to a study of a mutant IDH1 vaccine in newly diagnosed glioma. The overall study: Patients got radiotherapy, temozolomide, or both beforehand, and most got both. General observations from the study: No link was apparently found between pseudoprogression and changes in top peripheral T cell clonotypes.

Here immunoSEQ multiplex PCR was the method, and the copy in TCRdb shows in-frame clones only, minus some. The sample holds 58,000 or so clones, 75% to 90% seen once. CDR3 length: 15 residues. Germline V gene data show CDR1 as LNHDA and CDR2 as SQIVND (reference sequence). V lost 1 base, J lost 7 bases, and 4 bases stayed unmatched. The time point is: week 47, end of study. Doses consisted of 300 ug of mutant IDH1 20-mer peptide each, paired with topical imiquimod. The TCR sequence derives from a woman in her forties or fifties with glioma. This sample comprised PBMCs, obtained from a glioma patient whose treatment included an IDH1 peptide vaccine. The chain couples TRBV19 to TRBJ2-2; 9 positions agree with TRBD2. CDR3 sequence reads: CASSIVAGERGELFF. CDR3 DNA sequence: TGTGCCAGTAGTATAGTAGCGGGGGAGCGCGGGGAGCTGTTTTTT.